This record covers a single T cell receptor beta chain. This clonotype was recorded a few times. Its cognate antigen has yet to be identified. Base qualities were left out, and no much larger clone turns up one base away. Clipping removes 3 bases from V and 7 bases from J, with 7 as the unmatched junction base count. For CDR1 and CDR2, the germline V gene lists MGHRA and YSYEKL. Reading from cysteine to phenylalanine, the CDR3 counts 14 amino acids. CDR3 DNA is the only sequence kept; it has 42 bases, read in frame from the first base. This specimen comes from a study of T cells in Graves' hyperthyroidism and ophthalmopathy (dated by TCRdb to about 2019). About the investigation overall: Peripheral blood samples were taken at the time of initial diagnosis, prior to any treatment. A discovery cohort of roughly 100 patients, 43 with Graves' ophthalmopathy and more than 55 with stable Graves' hyperthyroidism, was used to find distinguishing TCR V-J signatures. Prospective prediction of ophthalmopathy was tested in an independent validation cohort consisting of 18 hyperthyroidism patients and around 16 patients who later progressed to ophthalmopathy. The 75 to 100 discovery patients were randomly split 7:3 into training and test sets. In about 6 Graves' hyperthyroidism patients, the study also compared T-cell repertoires from thyroid tissue with T-cell repertoires from blood. After blood sampling, hyperthyroidism patients were treated with methimazole at a starting dose of 30 mg daily, and ophthalmopathy patients were treated with high-dose intravenous methylprednisolone. The paper reports TCR Vbeta CDR3 sequencing of 140 or so peripheral blood samples: 40 to 45 ophthalmopathy, approximately 74 hyperthyroidism and 17 progressor patients.

Ophthalmopathy patients had moderately to severely active disease, Clinical Activity Score of at least 3, NOSPECS grade of at least 4, and duration under 3 months. The study excluded patients with uncontrolled infections, other autoimmune diseases, pregnancy or lactation. Diagnoses were based on clinical symptoms, serum thyroxine and TRAb, thyroid ultrasound and orbital computed tomography. PBMCs were isolated from about 10 ml of fresh peripheral blood by Ficoll-Paque density gradient centrifugation. Total RNA was extracted with Trizol reagent, and quality was checked on an Agilent 2100 Bioanalyzer. The TCR beta CDR3 regions were amplified from the RNA transcripts. The TCR CDR3 was subjected to a first round of RT-PCR using the HTBI primer set and the Qiagen OneStep RT-PCR kit. Libraries were constructed in a second round of multiplex PCR, after which size selection and purification were carried out. The libraries were sequenced on an Illumina HiSeq2000 using paired-end 100 bp reads. Turning to the authors' computational methods: SOAPnuke was used to process the raw data, with reads discarded if the reads contained adapters or uncalled bases, had a mean Phred below 15, or lacked an exact constant-primer or identifier match. COPE v1.2.5 was used to merge the high-quality paired reads, and each unique nucleotide sequence was defined as a clonotype. MiTCR v1.1 was used to align clonotypes to the IMGT TRBV, TRBD and TRBJ reference segments. Analysis was restricted to V-J combinations with a frequency above 0.0001, which covered roughly 99% of repertoires. A TCS score was defined as the ratio of F50 (clonal expansion) to E x V (chaos), with BLOSUM62-based TCRdist applied between CDR3 peptides within each V-J. Welch's t-statistics and random forest reduced 514 V-J features to 10 to 15, which were used in a naive Bayes classifier (R e1071). The raw public data were reprocessed by TCRdb itself: fastp quality trimming at Q25, MiXCR clonotype calling, in-frame beta chains only. Every distinct CDR3 protein forms one entry, paired with its most common genes and DNA. These V and J calls originate from TCRdb's pipeline instead of the authors' own analysis. In this sample the table shows a few hundred thousand distinct CDR3 sequences, approximately 17% of which occur a single time. Together, the top ten hold approximately 18% of the sample.

Beyond this particular receptor, the publication reports: A 13 V-J signature model separated ophthalmopathy from stable hyperthyroidism, with approximately 87% sensitivity and roughly 81% specificity in cross-validation and 80%/75% in testing. Blood samples also contained most of the expanded thyroid clonotypes (frequency above 0.001), which suggests that blood repertoires may reflect thyroid immune responses. In validation, the model predicted progression to ophthalmopathy with about 71% sensitivity and 72% to 85% specificity, a median of roughly seven months before onset. Sample size was not statistically predetermined, and blinding of investigators to group allocation was not performed.

This receptor was identified in a woman under 30 with Graves' ophthalmopathy. The chain is made from TRBV4-1 and TRBJ1-2; TRBD1 aligns with 8 central bases. Sequencing was done on a sample of blood. The bases read TGCGCCAGCAGCCAGTCACAGGGGGTAGGTGGCTACACCTTC. The translation is CASSQSQGVGGYTF.